This T cell receptor beta chain was captured in a study of shared T cell receptors in the human thymus. TCRdb's table, derived via immunoSEQ multiplex PCR, lists solely in-frame clones and lacks some. The repertoire has 500,000 to 550,000 clones, 78% of them found once; the top ten carry roughly 0.013%. CDR1 and CDR2 (germline): SGHAT, FQDESV (reference sequence). Trimming shortened V by 5 bases and J by 9 bases, and 21 bases separated the two germline ends. This CDR3 region has 15 residues. This sample was also put to use in a study of human thymus T cells. That work states: Resections removed during corrective heart surgery provided the thymus tissue used. Seemingly biased V and J gene usage marked thymic and blood repertoires.

The sample consisted of thymocytes. This receptor was identified in a boy in the first two years of life with a congenital heart defect. The chain joins TRBV11-1 to TRBJ2-3; tentatively, D is TRBD2 (6 bases). The CDR3 reads CASSPRARGTGTQYF. DNA of the CDR3: TGTGCCAGCAGCCCCCGGGCCCGGGGGACTGGAACGCAGTATTTT.